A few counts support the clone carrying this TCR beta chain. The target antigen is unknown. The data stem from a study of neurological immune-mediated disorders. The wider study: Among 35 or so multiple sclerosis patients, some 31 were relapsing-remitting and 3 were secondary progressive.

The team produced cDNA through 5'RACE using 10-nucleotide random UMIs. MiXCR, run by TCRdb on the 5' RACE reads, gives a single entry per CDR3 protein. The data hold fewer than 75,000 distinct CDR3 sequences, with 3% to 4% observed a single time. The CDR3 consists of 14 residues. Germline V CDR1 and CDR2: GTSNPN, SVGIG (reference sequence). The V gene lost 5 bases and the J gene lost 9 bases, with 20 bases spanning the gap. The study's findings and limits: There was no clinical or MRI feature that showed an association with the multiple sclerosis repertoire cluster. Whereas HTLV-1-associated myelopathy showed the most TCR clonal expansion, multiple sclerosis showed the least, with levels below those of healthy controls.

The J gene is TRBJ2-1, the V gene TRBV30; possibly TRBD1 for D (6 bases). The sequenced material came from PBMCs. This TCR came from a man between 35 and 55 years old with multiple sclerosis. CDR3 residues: CAWVAGGHGGEQFF. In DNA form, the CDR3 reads TGTGCCTGGGTCGCTGGGGGCCATGGAGGTGAGCAGTTCTTC.